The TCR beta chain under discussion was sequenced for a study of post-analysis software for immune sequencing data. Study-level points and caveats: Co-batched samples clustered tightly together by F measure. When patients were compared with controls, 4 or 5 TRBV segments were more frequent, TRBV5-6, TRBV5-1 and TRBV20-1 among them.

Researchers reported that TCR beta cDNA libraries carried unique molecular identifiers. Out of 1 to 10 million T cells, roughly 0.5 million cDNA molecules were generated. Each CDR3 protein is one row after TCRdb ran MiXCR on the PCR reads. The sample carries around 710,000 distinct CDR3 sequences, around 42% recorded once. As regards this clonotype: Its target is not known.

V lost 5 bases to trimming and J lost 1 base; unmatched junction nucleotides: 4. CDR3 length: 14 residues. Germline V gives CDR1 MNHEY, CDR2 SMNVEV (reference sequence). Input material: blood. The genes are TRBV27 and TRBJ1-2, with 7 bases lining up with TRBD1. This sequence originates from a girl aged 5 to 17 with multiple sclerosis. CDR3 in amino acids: CASSLGQFNYGYTF. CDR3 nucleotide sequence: TGTGCCAGCAGTCTGGGACAGTTTAACTATGGCTACACCTTC.